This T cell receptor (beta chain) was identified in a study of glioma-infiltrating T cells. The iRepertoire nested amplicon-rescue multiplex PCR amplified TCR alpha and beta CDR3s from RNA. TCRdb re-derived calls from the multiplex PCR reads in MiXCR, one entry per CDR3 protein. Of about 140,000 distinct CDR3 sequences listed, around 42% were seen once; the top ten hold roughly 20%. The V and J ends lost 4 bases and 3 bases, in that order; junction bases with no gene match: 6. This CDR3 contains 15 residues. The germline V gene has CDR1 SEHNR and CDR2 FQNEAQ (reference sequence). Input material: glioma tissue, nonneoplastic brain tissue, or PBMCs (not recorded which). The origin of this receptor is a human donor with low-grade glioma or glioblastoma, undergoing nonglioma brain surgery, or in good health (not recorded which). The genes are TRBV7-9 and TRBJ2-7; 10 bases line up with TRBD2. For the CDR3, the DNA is TGTGCCAGCAGCTCCGGGACTAGCGCCTACTACGAGCAGTACTTC. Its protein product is CASSSGTSAYYEQYF.